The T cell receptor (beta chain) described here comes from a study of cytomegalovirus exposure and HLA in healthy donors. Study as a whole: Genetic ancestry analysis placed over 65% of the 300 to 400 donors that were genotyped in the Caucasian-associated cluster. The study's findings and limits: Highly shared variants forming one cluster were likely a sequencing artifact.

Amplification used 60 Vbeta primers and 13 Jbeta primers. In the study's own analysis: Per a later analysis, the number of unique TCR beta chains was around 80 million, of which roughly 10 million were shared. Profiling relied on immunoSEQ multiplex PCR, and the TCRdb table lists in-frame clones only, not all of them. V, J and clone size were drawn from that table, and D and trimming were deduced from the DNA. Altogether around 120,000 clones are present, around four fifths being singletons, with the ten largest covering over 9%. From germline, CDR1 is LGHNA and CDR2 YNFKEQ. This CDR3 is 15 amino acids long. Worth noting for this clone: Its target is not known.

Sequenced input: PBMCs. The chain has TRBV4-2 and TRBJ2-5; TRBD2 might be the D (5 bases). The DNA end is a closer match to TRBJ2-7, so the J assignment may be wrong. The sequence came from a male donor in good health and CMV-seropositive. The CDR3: CASSHGPVREGEQYF. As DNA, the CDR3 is TGTGCCAGCAGCCATGGACCTGTGAGGGAAGGCGAGCAGTACTTC.